A single sample is the source of the 24 T cell receptor beta chains below, sequenced in a study of tumor-infiltrating lymphocytes in oesophageal squamous cell carcinoma. TCRdb reprocessed the PCR reads with MiXCR, giving one entry per CDR3 protein. The sample has under 25,000 distinct CDR3 sequences; around 43% are singletons. Sequenced sample: blood. Receptor source: a male donor with esophageal squamous cell carcinoma.

To note about this clonotype: This is likely a read error, given that the CDR3 carries no conserved phenylalanine or tryptophan at its end. No DNA is shown, since the ends of the CDR3 on it are uncertain; the CDR3 is the one TCRdb lists. V usage is TRBV7-4 and J usage is TRBJ1-1; the table's D gene call, TRBD1, was not cross checked with the DNA. Germline V gene lookup returns CDR1 SGHVT and CDR2 SQSDAQ. The CDR3 has 18 residues if both end residues are counted. The CDR3 reads CASIPRDRVATMSSSSGQ.

J is TRBJ2-3 and V is TRBV7-2; D not certain. Gene TRBJ2-5 matches the end of the DNA better, so the J call may be wrong. Germline assignment: CDR1 SGHTA and CDR2 FQGNSA. The CDR3 contains 13 residues. The CDR3 reads CASSVTLGETQYF. CDR3 DNA: TGTGCCAGCAGCGTGACACTTGGGGAGACCCAGTACTTC.

The J gene is TRBJ2-3, the V gene TRBV15; D may be TRBD2 (5 bases). V gave up 7 bases and J gave up 14 bases, with 22 bases separating them. Germline V CDR1 and CDR2: LNHNV, YYDKDF (reference sequence). The CDR3 has 13 residues. The CDR3 region is CATMPGPSGELYF. The CDR3 nucleotides are TGTGCCACCATGCCGGGCCCCTCCGGGGAGCTGTATTTT.

In its sample, this clonotype was seen many times. CDR3 residues: CASSLVTGDEQYF. The CDR3 DNA follows: TGTGCCAGCAGCTTAGTAACCGGGGACGAGCAGTACTTC. The chain recombines TRBV7-9 with TRBJ2-7; D perhaps matches TRBD2 (5 bases). Germline values: CDR1 SEHNR, CDR2 FQNEAQ (reference sequence). Trimming removed 1 base at V and 5 bases at J, with 9 bases between. The CDR3 is made up of 13 amino acids. Together with reference TRBV7-9 and TRBJ2-7, the CDR3 gives the full variable domain: DTGVSQNPRHKITKRGQNVTFRCDPISEHNRLYWYRQTLGQGPEFLTYFQNEAQLEKSRLLSDRFSAERPKGSFSTLEIQRTEQGDSAMYLCASSLVTGDEQYFGPGTRLTVT.

The CDR3 spells CASNYVNTYNEQFF. Here the CDR3 DNA reads TGTGCCAGCAATTACGTCAACACCTACAATGAGCAGTTCTTC. This chain connects TRBV2 to TRBJ2-1; D is unresolved. Germline V lookup: CDR1 SNHLY, CDR2 FYNNEI. Deletions cut 7 bases from V and 2 bases from J, with 12 bases between. The CDR3 totals 14 residues.

This clonotype was detected ten times or more. CDR3 DNA: TGTGCCAGCATCCTTTTCGAACAGGGTAGCGGGGACACTGAAGCTTTCTTT. Amino acids: CASILFEQGSGDTEAFF. The chain uses TRBV12-3 or TRBV12-4 and TRBJ1-1; maybe TRBD1 (6 bases). Between the trimmed V and J ends, which lost 7 bases and 3 bases, there was a span of 24 bases. This CDR3 is built from 17 residues.

This clonotype is labeled as medium-sized. The rearrangement joins TRBV28 to TRBJ2-6, with no clear D. Trimming removed 5 bases at V and 2 bases at J, with 10 bases between. This CDR3 has 15 residues. Per germline, CDR1 MDHEN and CDR2 SYDVKM. CDR3 sequence reads: CASSPRRTGANVLTF. CDR3 in DNA: TGTGCCAGCAGTCCCCGGCGTACTGGGGCCAACGTCCTGACTTTC.

This clonotype was seen ten or more times. The conserved phenylalanine or tryptophan normally closing the CDR3 is absent here, so this likely arose from a read error. The limits of the CDR3 on the DNA are not certain, so only TCRdb's listed CDR3 is given. The rearrangement joins TRBV7-2 to TRBJ2-5; the listed D gene, TRBD1, was not tested against the DNA. Germline lookup yields CDR1 SGHTA and CDR2 FQGNSA. The CDR3 totals 9 residues, both ends included. The chain's CDR3 is CASSSQPGQ.

This clonotype came up many times. The V and J genes are TRBV18 and TRBJ1-4, with no clear D. The CDR3 is 16 residues long. CDR1 and CDR2 from the germline V gene are KGHSH and LQKENI. V lost 4 bases, J lost 0 bases, and 12 bases lay in between. The CDR3 bases are TGTGCCAGCTCACACGGACCCGGGGCAACTAATGAAAAACTGTTTTTT. It is translated as CASSHGPGATNEKLFF.

The V call is TRBV7-6, the J call TRBJ2-3; D is undetermined. The end of the DNA is better explained by TRBJ2-1, so the J call may be wrong. The CDR3 extends over 13 amino acids. The germline gives CDR1 SGHVS, CDR2 FNYEAQ. The DNA of the CDR3 is TGTGCCAGCAGCTTAGCTTTGGAATCTGAGCAGTTCTTC. Residues: CASSLALESEQFF.

The chain couples TRBV6-1 to TRBJ2-5, with 10 bases matching TRBD1. The DNA end lines up better with TRBJ2-7; the J call may be wrong. CDR3 size: 15 residues. Germline CDR1 is MNHNS and CDR2 is SASEGT. This chain's CDR3 is CASTPLRDRGGEQYF. In DNA, the CDR3 is TGTGCCAGCACCCCCCTCCGGGACAGGGGTGGCGAGCAGTACTTC.

For this clonotype: The junction departs from the called germline gene at one end, perhaps through a read error. Written as DNA, the CDR3 is TGTGCCACCAGTAGGCAGGTGGGGAATCAGACCCAGCATTTT. This translates into CATSRQVGNQTQHF. This sequence joins TRBV15 and TRBJ1-5; D gene unclear. The CDR3 loop spans 14 amino acids. CDR1 is LNHNV, CDR2 YYDKDF, per germline (reference sequence).

V is TRBV6-1 and J is TRBJ2-4, with D unclear. The end of the DNA aligns better with TRBJ2-7, so the J call may be wrong. The germline V gene has CDR1 MNHNS and CDR2 SASEGT. The CDR3 is 11 amino acids. Here the CDR3 DNA reads TGTGCCAGCGGGTTCTCCTACGAGCAGTACTTC. Encoded protein: CASGFSYEQYF.

The chain uses TRBV7-2 and TRBJ2-5; 7 positions agree with TRBD1. The DNA end is more similar to TRBJ2-7, so the J call may be wrong. The germline V gene encodes CDR1 SGHTA and CDR2 FQGNSA. The CDR3 has 12 amino acids. The CDR3 is CASSSTGYEQYF. In DNA, the CDR3 is TGTGCCAGCAGCTCGACAGGGTACGAGCAGTACTTC.

V gene TRBV6-2 or TRBV6-3 combines with J gene TRBJ2-1, with 8 bases matching TRBD2. The DNA end lines up better with TRBJ2-5; the J call may be wrong. Germline lookup yields CDR1 MNHEY and CDR2 SVGEGT. The CDR3 totals 18 residues. The CDR3 DNA reads TGTGCCAGCAGTTACTCTTCCGAGGCTAGCGGGCCGCAAGAGACCCAGTACTTC. It translates to CASSYSSEASGPQETQYF.

The chain uses TRBV6-2 or TRBV6-3 and TRBJ2-5; possible D gene TRBD1, 6 bases. The CDR3 consists of 14 residues. Germline V CDR1 and CDR2: MNHEY, SVGEGT. V was cut by 5 bases and J by 1 base, with 11 bases left in between. This chain's CDR3 is CASSPGHLQETQYF. Here the CDR3 DNA reads TGTGCCAGCAGTCCGGGACATCTCCAAGAGACCCAGTACTTC.

The rearrangement uses TRBV11-2 and TRBJ2-1; D gene unclear. Germline CDR1 is SGHAT and CDR2 is FQNNGV. Trimming shortened V by 5 bases and J by 7 bases, and 15 bases separated the two germline ends. CDR3 size: 14 residues. CDR3 DNA: TGTGCCAGCAGCCGAGTTCAACGGGTTAATGAGCAGTTCTTC. Protein: CASSRVQRVNEQFF. The whole variable domain, filled in from reference TRBV11-2 and TRBJ2-1, reads EAGVAQSPRYKIIEKRQSVAFWCNPISGHATLYWYQQILGQGPKLLIQFQNNGVVDDSQLPKDRFSAERLKGVDSTLKIQPAKLEDSAVYLCASSRVQRVNEQFFGPGTRLTVL.

This clonotype was seen only a few times. No conserved phenylalanine or tryptophan is present at the end of the CDR3, so a read error is the likely explanation. The DNA is omitted, as the CDR3 cannot be located on it reliably, and the CDR3 follows TCRdb's listing. The chain is built from TRBV7-2 and TRBJ2-3; the table's D call TRBD1 went unverified against the DNA. Including both end residues, the CDR3 is 16 amino acids long. Per germline, CDR1 SGHTA and CDR2 FQGNSA. The CDR3 is CASSSYRRHYEQYFGN.

This clonotype was counted ten times or more. The chain has TRBV7-2 and TRBJ2-7; 7 nucleotides agree with TRBD1. Looked up from germline, CDR1 is SGHTA and CDR2 is FQGNSA. CDR3 size: 14 residues. With 5 bases clipped from V and 1 base from J, the junction kept 5 bases outside the gene matches. CDR3 region: CASSTDRQSYEQYF. DNA for the CDR3: TGTGCCAGCAGCACGGACAGGCAATCCTACGAGCAGTACTTC.

Comments on this clonotype: The missing conserved phenylalanine or tryptophan at the end of this CDR3 makes a read error likely. No DNA is shown, since the ends of the CDR3 on it are uncertain; the CDR3 is the one TCRdb lists. The V and J genes are TRBV4-1 and TRBJ2-3. The germline gives CDR1 MGHRA, CDR2 YSYEKL. The CDR3 sequence runs 15 residues, both termini included. The CDR3 sequence is CASSRDPNYGYTFGS.

The chain links TRBV11-2 to TRBJ1-1; D is possibly TRBD1 (5 bases). V shed 1 base and J shed 5 bases, with 14 bases lying between them. From germline, CDR1 is SGHAT and CDR2 FQNNGV. The CDR3 extends over 15 amino acids. The CDR3 DNA sequence: TGTGCCAGCAGCTTAGGAGGGGCCAGGGAGACTGAAGCTTTCTTT. Protein product: CASSLGGARETEAFF.

This clonotype was counted at least ten times. The CDR3, as DNA: TGTGCCACACAGGGGGCCCCAAAGGAGCAGTACTTC. It encodes CATQGAPKEQYF. V usage is TRBV24-1 and J usage is TRBJ2-5, with 9 bases aligning to TRBD1. This CDR3 has 12 amino acids. V dropped 10 bases and J dropped 11; count of bases not matched to a gene: 10. CDR1 is KGHDR, CDR2 SFDVKD, per germline.

The chain has TRBV3-1 and TRBJ2-7; tentatively, D is TRBD1 or TRBD2 (5 bases each). With 1 base removed from V and 3 bases from J, the gap between germline ends came to 13 bases. Germline CDR1 LGHDT, CDR2 YNNKEL (reference sequence). CDR3 length: 15 amino acids. The CDR3 nucleotides are TGTGCCAGCAGCCAAGGAGGGGTTAAAGGCTACGAGCAGTACTTC. Translating gives CASSQGGVKGYEQYF.

The J gene is TRBJ1-2, the V gene TRBV7-2; D is possibly TRBD1 (6 bases). CDR3 length equals 14 residues. V lost 4 bases and J 3 bases, leaving 12 bases between the germline ends. Germline V gene sequence: CDR1 SGHTA, CDR2 FQGNSA. The CDR3 spells CASSSQGSDYGYTF. For the CDR3, the DNA is TGTGCCAGCAGCTCCCAGGGGAGCGACTATGGCTACACCTTC.